This T cell receptor (beta chain) was recorded in a study of cytomegalovirus exposure and HLA in healthy donors. Findings and limits, study-wide: Later analysis indicated greater clonal expansion among HLA-associated TCR beta chains than among equally common other chains. The authors excluded some V segments, including TRBV6-2 and TRBV6-3, as indistinguishable. With later analysis, a missense DCLRE1C variant became linked to TCR beta V- and J-gene trimming.

V was clipped by 0 bases and J by 4 bases; unmatched bases: 2. The germline gives CDR1 LGHNA, CDR2 YNFKEQ. This CDR3 has 14 amino acids. Donors showed nominal health when sampled, although they likely had unrecorded immune exposures. For this clone: Its antigen remains unidentified.

The PCR ran on 60 Vbeta and 13 Jbeta primers. The data were produced by immunoSEQ multiplex PCR, yet TCRdb's version contains in-frame clones alone and is incomplete. Its table records 60,000 to 70,000 clones. The chain employs TRBV4-2 and TRBJ2-7; 8 nucleotides match TRBD1. Sequencing was done on a sample of PBMCs. The TCR was taken from a boy younger than 18 in good health and CMV-seronegative. CDR3 bases: TGTGCCAGCAGCCAAGATACAGGGGGGTACGAGCAGTACTTC. This translates into CASSQDTGGYEQYF.